These 18 T cell receptor beta chains originate from one sample sequenced in a study of T cell repertoires in cytomegalovirus infection. TCRdb independently ran MiXCR on the reads; one entry per CDR3 protein. This sample has almost 550,000 distinct CDR3 sequences, with 16% found just once. Sequenced material: CD8+ T cells from PBMCs. The receptors were sampled from a human donor in good health (CMV status not recorded). Some clones in this sample may be carry-over from other donors' samples.

Many counts were recorded for this clonotype. CDR3 nucleotide sequence: TGTGCCAGCAGTTTAATCCCAGAGACCCAGTACTTC. Amino acids: CASSLIPETQYF. The chain combines TRBV12-3 or TRBV12-4 with TRBJ2-5; unclear D gene. This CDR3 region has 12 residues. V lost 2 bases and J lost 4, with 5 bases in between.

This rearrangement joins TRBV4-2 to TRBJ2-1, with D hard to call. The CDR3 has 17 amino acids. Between the trimmed V and J ends, which lost 0 bases and 0 bases, there was a span of 12 bases. The germline V gene has CDR1 LGHNA and CDR2 YNFKEQ. The CDR3 DNA reads as TGTGCCAGCAGCCAAGATGAGGAAGGAAGCTCCTACAATGAGCAGTTCTTC. Encoded protein: CASSQDEEGSSYNEQFF.

In this sample, this clonotype turned up a few times. The chain uses TRBV5-1 and TRBJ2-7; perhaps TRBD2 as D (5 bases). The germline V and J ends were trimmed by 2 bases and 7 bases, with 22 bases remaining between them. The CDR3 spans 16 residues. Germline V lookup: CDR1 SGHRS, CDR2 YFSETQ. CDR3 nucleotide sequence: TGCGCCAGCAGCTTCCACTCTAGCTTCGGAGGTGTGGAGCAGTACTTC. This gives the protein CASSFHSSFGGVEQYF.

This clonotype was recorded many times. The V and J genes are TRBV7-8 and TRBJ1-6, with 11 nucleotides matching TRBD1. The V and J ends lost 0 bases and 5 bases, in that order; junction bases with no gene match: 12. The CDR3 totals 20 residues. Germline values: CDR1 SGHVS, CDR2 FQNEAQ. The CDR3: CASSLARDRGNLGHNSPLHF. The CDR3 DNA follows: TGTGCCAGCAGCTTAGCGAGGGACAGGGGGAATCTGGGGCATAATTCACCCCTCCACTTT.

The sample holds many counts of this clonotype. The rearrangement uses TRBV5-6 and TRBJ1-2; no definite D call. The CDR3 runs to 16 residues. V gave up 2 bases and J gave up 1 base, with 15 bases separating them. Germline CDR1 SGHDT, CDR2 YYEEEE. CDR3 sequence: CASSLLTRSDNYGYTF. The CDR3 DNA sequence: TGTGCCAGCAGCTTATTGACACGTTCCGATAACTATGGCTACACCTTC.

The chain uses TRBV7-9 and TRBJ2-1, with D perhaps matching TRBD2 (5 bases). V lost 3 bases to trimming and J lost 5 bases, with 11 bases between them. Germline V gives CDR1 SEHNR, CDR2 FQNEAQ (reference sequence). The CDR3 totals 14 residues. CDR3 amino acids: CASSLSDYHNEQFF. The CDR3, as DNA: TGTGCCAGCAGCTTGTCCGACTACCACAATGAGCAGTTCTTC.

This clonotype has a count of ten or more. This rearrangement joins TRBV7-6 to TRBJ1-2, with D maybe TRBD1 (6 bases). Germline CDR1 reads SGHVS; CDR2 reads FNYEAQ. The length of the CDR3 is 15 residues. Trimming removed 1 base from V and 2 bases from J, with 11 bases in between. This chain's CDR3 is CASSLEDSTNYGYTF. The CDR3 nucleotides are TGTGCCAGCAGCTTAGAGGACAGTACAAACTATGGCTACACCTTC.

Turning to this clonotype: Without the conserved terminal phenylalanine or tryptophan, this CDR3 likely stems from a read error. The chain employs TRBV4-1 and TRBJ2-7; TRBD1 or TRBD2 may be the D gene (5 bases each). The CDR3 has 13 amino acids. The V gene's germline CDR1 is MGHRA and CDR2 YSYEKL. Trimming took 8 bases from V and 1 from J, leaving 12 bases between them. The DNA for the CDR3 is TGCGCCAGCCGGGGCGAGCCTTCCTACGAGCAGTACTTA. Its translation: CASRGEPSYEQYL.

This clonotype was recorded at least ten times. The chain recombines TRBV7-2 with TRBJ2-7; tentative D call: TRBD2 (5 bases). V was pared by 3 bases and J by 6 bases, with 18 bases between. The CDR3 runs to 15 residues. From germline, CDR1 is SGHTA and CDR2 FQGNSA. CDR3 in amino acids: CASSFHREPSREQYF. The DNA for the CDR3 is TGTGCCAGCAGCTTCCACCGGGAACCGTCGCGCGAGCAGTACTTC. Based on the CDR3 plus reference TRBV7-2 and TRBJ2-7, the full variable domain is GAGVSQSPSNKVTEKGKDVELRCDPISGHTALYWYRQSLGQGLEFLIYFQGNSAPDKSGLPSDRFSAERTGGSVSTLTIQRTQQEDSAVYLCASSFHREPSREQYFGPGTRLTVT.

The chain combines TRBV9 with TRBJ1-1; D gene uncertain. Trimming left V 3 bases short and J 0 bases short, with 6 bases between. The CDR3 consists of 13 residues. Germline-derived CDR1 and CDR2 are SGDLS and YYNGEE. The CDR3 coding sequence is TGTGCCAGCAGCGGCATATTGAACACTGAAGCTTTCTTT. It codes for CASSGILNTEAFF. Full variable domain (remainder filled in from reference TRBV9 and TRBJ1-1): DSGVTQTPKHLITATGQRVTLRCSPRSGDLSVYWYQQSLDQGLQFLIQYYNGEERAKGNILERFSAQQFPDLHSELNLSSLELGDSALYFCASSGILNTEAFFGQGTRLTVV.

Ten or more counts support this clonotype. J is TRBJ2-7 and V is TRBV11-1; possibly TRBD1 for D (6 bases). The CDR3 sequence is 15 residues long. In germline, CDR1 is SGHAT, CDR2 FQDESV (reference sequence). Deletions cut 4 bases from V and 2 bases from J, with 15 bases between. The CDR3 DNA is TGTGCCAGCAGCTCATCAGGGGCCTATCCCTACGAGCAGTACTTC. Amino acid sequence: CASSSSGAYPYEQYF.

This clonotype was seen a handful of times. The chain joins TRBV28 to TRBJ1-3; 7 bases agree with TRBD1. This CDR3 spans 15 amino acids. Germline CDR1 is MDHEN and CDR2 is SYDVKM. J was trimmed by 2 bases and V by 8 bases; bases with no gene match: 9. The DNA of the CDR3 is TGTGCCAGCCTTGAAATGACAGGGCCTGGAAACACCATATATTTT. Protein: CASLEMTGPGNTIYF.

As to this clonotype: A junction boundary mismatches the germline segment, possibly from a read error. CDR3: CASSFYRVENNEAFF. The CDR3 coding sequence is TGTGCCAGCAGCTTTTACAGGGTGGAGAACAATGAAGCTTTCTTT. The chain recombines TRBV11-2 with TRBJ1-1; possible D gene TRBD1, 6 bases. Germline values: CDR1 SGHAT, CDR2 FQNNGV. This CDR3 is built from 15 residues.

This chain joins TRBV9 and TRBJ2-3, with D possibly being TRBD1 or TRBD2 (5 bases each). The CDR3 is 15 residues long. The V gene lost 2 bases and the J gene lost 2 bases, with 12 bases spanning the gap. CDR1 SGDLS and CDR2 YYNGEE come from the germline V gene. For the CDR3, the DNA is TGTGCCAGCAGCGTCTGGGGGAGCGCCACAGATACGCAGTATTTT. Its protein is CASSVWGSATDTQYF.

Many counts were recorded for this clonotype. The chain employs TRBV24-1 and TRBJ2-5, with 8 bases identical to TRBD1. The V and J ends lost 5 bases and 2 bases, in that order; junction bases with no gene match: 12. This CDR3 is 17 amino acids long. Looked up from germline, CDR1 is KGHDR and CDR2 is SFDVKD. The CDR3 sequence: CATSAGRTGLGQETQYF. The CDR3 DNA reads as TGTGCCACCAGTGCGGGGCGGACAGGGCTGGGGCAAGAGACCCAGTACTTC.

The chain uses TRBV19 and TRBJ1-4, with D perhaps TRBD1 (6 bases). Trimming took off 4 bases at V and 6 bases at J, with 12 bases between the two ends. The germline V gene has CDR1 LNHDA and CDR2 SQIVND (reference sequence). The CDR3 is 14 residues long. The CDR3 coding sequence is TGTGCCAGTAGTAGCAGGGGAGGATATGAAAAACTGTTTTTT. This gives the protein CASSSRGGYEKLFF.

This chain joins TRBV3-1 and TRBJ2-1; 9 bases agree with TRBD2. In germline, CDR1 is LGHDT, CDR2 YNNKEL (reference sequence). V trimming: 0 bases; J trimming: 8 bases; junction bases outside the gene matches: 8. The CDR3 is made up of 16 amino acids. CDR3 amino acids: CASSQEGGGAFDEQFF. CDR3 DNA sequence: TGTGCCAGCAGCCAAGAGGGCGGGGGGGCATTTGATGAGCAGTTCTTC.

This clonotype was counted at least ten times. The rearrangement links TRBV7-3 to TRBJ2-1; D is uncertain. The V end was cut by 1 base, the J end by 0 bases, with 7 bases between. The CDR3 has 15 residues. Germline V gene data show CDR1 as SGHTA and CDR2 as FQGTGA. The CDR3 is CASSLKLSSYNEQFF. CDR3 DNA: TGTGCCAGCAGCTTAAAGCTTAGCTCCTACAATGAGCAGTTCTTC. Complete variable domain (other parts from reference TRBV7-3 and TRBJ2-1): GAGVSQTPSNKVTEKGKYVELRCDPISGHTALYWYRQSLGQGPEFLIYFQGTGAADDSGLPNDRFFAVRPEGSVSTLKIQRTERGDSAVYLCASSLKLSSYNEQFFGPGTRLTVL.